The next 3 T cell receptor beta chains were all read from a single sample in a study of blood T cell repertoires in COVID-19. Sequencing used immunoSEQ multiplex PCR; TCRdb keeps in-frame clones, though not all of them. The sample includes under 250,000 clones, more than 70% of them seen just once. Sequencing input: peripheral blood. The source is a man of 80 years or more with acute or convalescent COVID-19.

The gene calls are TRBV6-5 and TRBJ1-1; 7 nucleotides align to TRBD1. The V gene's germline CDR1 is MNHEY and CDR2 SVGAGI. J gave up 4 bases and V 6 bases, and 8 bases lay outside the gene matches. The CDR3 covers 14 residues. Here the CDR3 DNA reads TGTGCCAGCAGAATACAGGGGCAGGTCACTGAAGCTTTCTTT. Translating gives CASRIQGQVTEAFF.

The chain employs TRBV18 and TRBJ1-4; a possible D gene is TRBD1 (6 bases). Per germline, CDR1 KGHSH and CDR2 LQKENI. V lost 3 bases and J 4 bases, leaving 18 bases between the germline ends. There are 17 residues in the CDR3. CDR3 loop: CASSPTRQGRRNEKLFF. As DNA, the CDR3 is TGTGCCAGCTCACCGACGCGGCAGGGGCGCCGTAATGAAAAACTGTTTTTT.

In this sample, this clone turned up a few times. The chain employs TRBV4-2 and TRBJ1-5; D is undetermined. Germline CDR1 and CDR2: LGHNA and YNFKEQ. V was trimmed by 0 bases and J by 4 bases, leaving 10 bases between them. CDR3 length: 15 amino acids. CDR3 residues: CASSQEGTGNQPQHF. The CDR3 bases are TGTGCCAGCAGCCAAGAAGGCACGGGGAATCAGCCCCAGCATTTT.